These 25 T cell receptor beta chains share one sample of origin, sequenced in a study of blood T cell repertoires in COVID-19. Assay: immunoSEQ multiplex PCR; the TCRdb copy retains only in-frame clones and omits some. The sample lists roughly 160,000 clones; around four fifths were seen once. The specimen was PBMCs or T cells enriched from blood (not recorded which). These receptors were taken from a woman in her sixties or seventies who had recovered from COVID-19.

The rearrangement uses TRBV3-1 (or the pseudogene TRBV3-2) and TRBJ2-7; 8 bases align to TRBD1. After removal of 6 bases from V and 2 bases from J, the junction contained 0 bases not matched to a gene. Germline assignment: CDR1 LGHDT and CDR2 YNNKEL (reference sequence). CDR3 length: 12 amino acids. CDR3 in DNA: TGTGCCAGCAGGGACAGGGCCTACGAGCAGTACTTC. Protein: CASRDRAYEQYF.

The V and J genes are TRBV18 and TRBJ2-1; TRBD1 agrees at 7 bases. Trimming at V came to 6 bases and at J to 7 bases, leaving 6 bases not matched to a gene. Per the germline V gene, CDR1 is KGHSH and CDR2 is LQKENI. The CDR3 totals 13 residues. The CDR3 bases are TGTGCCAGCTCCCCAGACAGGGTAAATGAGCAGTTCTTC. Translation gives CASSPDRVNEQFF.

V gene TRBV2 combines with J gene TRBJ2-5, with D hard to call. The germline gives CDR1 SNHLY, CDR2 FYNNEI. V was shortened by 2 bases and J by 5 bases, with 12 bases between the two germline ends. CDR3 length: 14 amino acids. The CDR3 sequence is CASSESPTRETQYF. The CDR3 nucleotides read TGTGCCAGCAGTGAAAGCCCAACCCGGGAGACCCAGTACTTC.

The chain uses TRBV9 and TRBJ1-4; D gene unclear. CDR1 SGDLS and CDR2 YYNGEE come from the germline V gene. Trimming shortened V by 0 bases and J by 0 bases, and 6 bases separated the two germline ends. The CDR3 length is 15 residues. CDR3 sequence reads: CASSVGTTTNEKLFF. The CDR3, as DNA: TGTGCCAGCAGCGTAGGGACTACAACTAATGAAAAACTGTTTTTT.

The chain carries TRBV11-2 and TRBJ1-1, with a weak D call TRBD1 (5 bases). Germline V CDR1 and CDR2: SGHAT, FQNNGV. V lost 1 base to trimming and J lost 5 bases, with 17 bases between them. The CDR3 loop spans 16 amino acids. CDR3 sequence: CASSLVSGTSPTEAFF. The CDR3 region has the DNA TGTGCCAGCAGCTTAGTATCAGGGACTTCCCCAACTGAAGCTTTCTTT.

V is TRBV7-9 and J is TRBJ1-4, with D perhaps matching TRBD1 (6 bases). The germline V and J ends were trimmed by 8 bases and 0 bases, with 16 bases remaining between them. Germline CDR1 SEHNR, CDR2 FQNEAQ (reference sequence). CDR3 length: 16 amino acids. CDR3 in DNA: TGTGCCAGCGCTGACAGGATGGCCTCAACTAATGAAAAACTGTTTTTT. Translating it yields CASADRMASTNEKLFF.

This sequence joins TRBV10-3 and TRBJ2-3; TRBD2 matches 13 bases. The germline gives CDR1 ENHRY, CDR2 SYGVKD. After removal of 3 bases from V and 6 bases from J, the junction contained 9 bases not matched to a gene. This CDR3 region has 17 residues. CDR3: CAISDPGTSGEGDTQYF. CDR3 sequence (DNA): TGTGCCATCAGTGATCCTGGGACTAGCGGGGAAGGGGATACGCAGTATTTT.

The rearrangement joins TRBV19 to TRBJ1-1, with D possibly TRBD1 on 5 matching bases. Germline CDR1 LNHDA, CDR2 SQIVND (reference sequence). Trimming took 1 base from V and 4 from J, leaving 10 bases between them. This CDR3 is built from 14 residues. The CDR3 DNA reads as TGTGCCAGTAGTATAGCAACCGGGGGCACTGAAGCTTTCTTT. Translation gives CASSIATGGTEAFF. Variable domain in full (rest from reference TRBV19 and TRBJ1-1): DGGITQSPKYLFRKEGQNVTLSCEQNLNHDAMYWYRQDPGQGLRLIYYSQIVNDFQKGDIAEGYSVSREKKESFPLTVTSAQKNPTAFYLCASSIATGGTEAFFGQGTRLTVV.

There are a few counts of this clone. The V call is TRBV4-1, the J call TRBJ1-3; D ambiguous. The CDR3 runs 15 residues. Per germline, CDR1 MGHRA and CDR2 YSYEKL. Between the trimmed V and J ends, which lost 0 bases and 2 bases, there was a span of 8 bases. CDR3 sequence: CASSQEGGPGNTIYF. In nucleotides, the CDR3 is TGCGCCAGCAGCCAAGAGGGAGGGCCTGGAAACACCATATATTTT.

This sequence joins TRBV7-3 and TRBJ2-1; D is ambiguous. V was trimmed by 5 bases and J by 5 bases, leaving 13 bases between them. This CDR3 has 14 residues. Germline-derived CDR1 and CDR2 are SGHTA and FQGTGA. In nucleotides, the CDR3 is TGTGCCAGCAGCCGCACTTTCGCGGACAATGAGCAGTTCTTC. Translating gives CASSRTFADNEQFF.

The rearrangement uses TRBV4-2 and TRBJ2-3; the match to TRBD2 covers 8 bases. Per germline, CDR1 LGHNA and CDR2 YNFKEQ. The trim removed 1 base at V and 5 bases at J, leaving 5 bases unmatched. The CDR3 has 15 amino acids. CDR3 sequence: CASSQAAGVVDTQYF. In DNA, the CDR3 is TGTGCCAGCAGCCAAGCAGCGGGAGTGGTAGATACGCAGTATTTT.

The V and J genes are TRBV19 and TRBJ1-3, with D maybe TRBD1 (5 bases). The CDR3 runs to 16 residues. The germline CDR1 and CDR2 sequences are LNHDA and SQIVND (reference sequence). V dropped 5 bases and J dropped 0 bases, with 14 bases sitting between them. CDR3 coding DNA: TGTGCCAGTAGTTCCCCGGGACTGAGCTCTGGAAACACCATATATTTT. This translates into CASSSPGLSSGNTIYF. Together with reference TRBV19 and TRBJ1-3, the CDR3 gives the full variable domain: DGGITQSPKYLFRKEGQNVTLSCEQNLNHDAMYWYRQDPGQGLRLIYYSQIVNDFQKGDIAEGYSVSREKKESFPLTVTSAQKNPTAFYLCASSSPGLSSGNTIYFGEGSWLTVV.

The chain recombines TRBV30 with TRBJ2-7; 8 bases agree with TRBD2. CDR3 length: 14 residues. CDR1 is GTSNPN, CDR2 SVGIG, per germline (reference sequence). The V and J ends lost 3 bases and 2 bases, in that order; junction bases with no gene match: 6. The CDR3 here is CAWRGAGGPYEQYF. CDR3 bases: TGTGCCTGGAGGGGGGCGGGGGGCCCCTACGAGCAGTACTTC.

The chain carries TRBV28 and TRBJ2-2; D is perhaps TRBD2 (5 bases). The CDR3 is 13 amino acids. Per the germline V gene, CDR1 is MDHEN and CDR2 is SYDVKM. Trimming stripped 6 bases from V and 3 bases from J, with 8 bases between. The CDR3 DNA sequence: TGTGCCAGCAGGAGGGTGGACACCGGGGAGCTGTTTTTT. Its protein is CASRRVDTGELFF.

This clone was recorded a few times. Other DNA sequences in the sample encode the same CDR3. The gene calls are TRBV5-4 and TRBJ2-2; a weak D match, TRBD1 (6 bases). This CDR3 is 13 amino acids long. Trimming removed 0 bases at V and 6 bases at J, with 6 bases between. The V gene's germline CDR1 is SGHNT and CDR2 YYREEE (reference sequence). The CDR3 loop reads CASSLEGAGELFF. As DNA, the CDR3 is TGTGCCAGCAGCTTGGAGGGGGCCGGGGAGCTGTTTTTT.

This rearrangement joins TRBV5-6 to TRBJ2-7; perhaps TRBD1 as D (5 bases). Germline V gives CDR1 SGHDT, CDR2 YYEEEE. Trimming took off 0 bases at V and 1 base at J, with 11 bases between the two ends. The CDR3 extends over 15 amino acids. The DNA for the CDR3 is TGTGCCAGCAGCTTGGGGGGCTCCTTTTCCTACGAGCAGTACTTC. Translation gives CASSLGGSFSYEQYF.

Note on this clone: In the same sample, other DNA sequences code for this CDR3. The CDR3 loop is CASSPQGTSGYNEQFF. The CDR3 coding sequence is TGTGCCAGCTCACCACAAGGGACTAGCGGCTACAATGAGCAGTTCTTC. This chain joins TRBV18 and TRBJ2-1; 11 bases match TRBD2. The CDR3 contains 16 residues. J was trimmed by 3 bases and V by 1 base; bases with no gene match: 2. Germline assignment: CDR1 KGHSH and CDR2 LQKENI.

In DNA form, the CDR3 reads TGTGCCAGCAGTCCCCGGGACAGGCCTTGGGAGCAGTACTTC. It translates to CASSPRDRPWEQYF. This chain connects TRBV27 to TRBJ2-7; 8 bases map to TRBD1. From germline, CDR1 is MNHEY and CDR2 SMNVEV (reference sequence). The CDR3 is 14 amino acids. V lost 5 bases, J lost 7 bases, and 10 bases stayed unmatched.

This clone was recorded only once. The J gene is TRBJ2-1, the V gene TRBV28; the match to TRBD2 covers 11 bases. CDR1 and CDR2 (germline): MDHEN, SYDVKM. The CDR3 consists of 13 residues. V dropped 4 bases and J dropped 12; count of bases not matched to a gene: 5. The CDR3 DNA reads as TGTGCCAGCAGTTCCCTAGCGGGAGGTTTGCAGTTCTTC. Protein: CASSSLAGGLQFF.

The V and J genes are TRBV28 and TRBJ1-3, with D tentatively TRBD1 (5 bases). V lost 2 bases to trimming and J lost 6 bases, with 8 bases between them. This CDR3 has 13 amino acids. Germline V gene lookup returns CDR1 MDHEN and CDR2 SYDVKM. CDR3 in DNA: TGTGCCAGCAGTTTAGGGGCAGCAAACACCATATATTTT. Its protein is CASSLGAANTIYF.

The chain employs TRBV5-8 and TRBJ1-6; 9 bases agree with TRBD1. This CDR3 contains 14 residues. V trimming: 4 bases; J trimming: 10 bases; junction bases outside the gene matches: 6. The germline V gene encodes CDR1 SGHTS and CDR2 YDEGEE. DNA for the CDR3: TGTGCCAGCAGCAGAGGGACAGGGTACTCACCCCTCCACTTT. The encoded protein is CASSRGTGYSPLHF.

Regarding this clone: This CDR3 is also generated by other DNA sequences in the sample. The gene calls are TRBV19 and TRBJ1-2; D unclear. With 5 bases removed from V and 2 bases from J, the gap between germline ends came to 12 bases. This CDR3 comprises 14 residues. In germline, CDR1 is LNHDA, CDR2 SQIVND (reference sequence). CDR3 DNA sequence: TGTGCCAGTAGTCCCCAACGGAGCAACTATGGCTACACCTTC. Its translation: CASSPQRSNYGYTF.

The chain couples TRBV3-1 (or the pseudogene TRBV3-2) to TRBJ2-7; 7 bases map to TRBD2. The CDR3 has 16 amino acids. The V gene end was trimmed by 2 bases and the J gene end by 7 bases; junction bases not matched to a gene: 14. Germline loops: CDR1 LGHDT, CDR2 YNNKEL (reference sequence). The CDR3 DNA reads TGTGCCAGCAGCCAATTTAGCTTGAGAGGAGCGGGGGAGCAGTACTTC. Protein sequence: CASSQFSLRGAGEQYF.

This sequence joins TRBV5-1 and TRBJ1-1; D call uncertain. V shed 0 bases and J shed 2 bases, with 5 bases lying between them. The length of the CDR3 is 13 residues. Germline loops: CDR1 SGHRS, CDR2 YFSETQ. The chain's CDR3 is CASSLGTNTEAFF. The CDR3 DNA reads TGCGCCAGCAGCTTGGGGACTAACACTGAAGCTTTCTTT. The full variable domain, completed using reference TRBV5-1 and TRBJ1-1, is KAGVTQTPRYLIKTRGQQVTLSCSPISGHRSVSWYQQTPGQGLQFLFEYFSETQRNKGNFPGRFSGRQFSNSRSEMNVSTLELGDSALYLCASSLGTNTEAFFGQGTRLTVV.

This rearrangement joins TRBV30 to TRBJ2-4, with 10 bases that match TRBD1. V lost 0 bases, J lost 0 bases, and 8 bases stayed unmatched. This CDR3 has 18 amino acids. Germline V CDR1 and CDR2: GTSNPN, SVGIG (reference sequence). CDR3 in DNA: TGTGCCTGGAGTGTATGGGGACAGGGGAGGGAAGCCAAAAACATTCAGTACTTC. This sequence encodes CAWSVWGQGREAKNIQYF.